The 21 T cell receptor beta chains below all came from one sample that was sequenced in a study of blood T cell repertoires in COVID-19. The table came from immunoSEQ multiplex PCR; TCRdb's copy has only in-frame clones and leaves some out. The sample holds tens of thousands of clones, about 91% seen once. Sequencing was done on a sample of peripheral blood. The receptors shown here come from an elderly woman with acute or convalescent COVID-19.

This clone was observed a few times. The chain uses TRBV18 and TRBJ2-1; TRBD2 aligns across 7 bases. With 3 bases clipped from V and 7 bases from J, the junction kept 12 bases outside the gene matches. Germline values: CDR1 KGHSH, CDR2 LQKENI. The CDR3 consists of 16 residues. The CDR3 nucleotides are TGTGCCAGCTCACCTACCTTGGCGGGAGCGGGTAATGAGCAGTTCTTC. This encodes CASSPTLAGAGNEQFF.

CDR3 region: CASTLPTGEAFF. Here the CDR3 DNA reads TGCGCCAGCACCCTCCCGACAGGGGAAGCTTTCTTT. V is TRBV5-1 and J is TRBJ1-1; 7 positions match TRBD1. The CDR3 has 12 amino acids. V was clipped by 6 bases and J by 8 bases; unmatched bases: 7. Per germline, CDR1 SGHRS and CDR2 YFSETQ.

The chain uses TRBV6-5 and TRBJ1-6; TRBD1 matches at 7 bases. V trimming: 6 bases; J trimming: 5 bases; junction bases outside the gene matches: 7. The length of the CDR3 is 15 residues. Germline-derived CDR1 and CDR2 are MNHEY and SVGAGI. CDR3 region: CASRPGQVNNSPLHF. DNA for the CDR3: TGTGCCAGCAGACCCGGACAGGTCAATAATTCACCCCTCCACTTT.

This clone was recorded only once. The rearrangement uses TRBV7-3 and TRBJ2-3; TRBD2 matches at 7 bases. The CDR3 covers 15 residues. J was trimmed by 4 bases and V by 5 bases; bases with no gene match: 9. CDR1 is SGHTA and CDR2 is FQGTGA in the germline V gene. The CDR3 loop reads CASSQDGGGPDTQYF. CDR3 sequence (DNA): TGTGCCAGCAGCCAGGACGGCGGGGGTCCAGATACGCAGTATTTT.

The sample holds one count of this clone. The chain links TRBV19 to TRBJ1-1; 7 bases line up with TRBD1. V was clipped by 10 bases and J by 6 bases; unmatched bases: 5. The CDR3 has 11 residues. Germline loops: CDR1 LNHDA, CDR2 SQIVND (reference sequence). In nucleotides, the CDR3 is TGTGCCACCTGGACAGGCCCTGAAGCTTTCTTT. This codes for CATWTGPEAFF.

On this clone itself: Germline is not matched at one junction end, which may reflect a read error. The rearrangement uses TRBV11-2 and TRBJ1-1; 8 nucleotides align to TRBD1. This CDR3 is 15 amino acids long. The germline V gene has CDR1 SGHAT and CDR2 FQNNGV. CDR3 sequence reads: CASSLAPGQVPEAFF. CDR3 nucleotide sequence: TGTGCCAGCAGCTTAGCTCCGGGACAGGTCCCTGAGGCTTTCTTT. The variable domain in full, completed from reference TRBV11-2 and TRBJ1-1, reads EAGVAQSPRYKIIEKRQSVAFWCNPISGHATLYWYQQILGQGPKLLIQFQNNGVVDDSQLPKDRFSAERLKGVDSTLKIQPAKLEDSAVYLCASSLAPGQVPEAFFGQGTRLTVV.

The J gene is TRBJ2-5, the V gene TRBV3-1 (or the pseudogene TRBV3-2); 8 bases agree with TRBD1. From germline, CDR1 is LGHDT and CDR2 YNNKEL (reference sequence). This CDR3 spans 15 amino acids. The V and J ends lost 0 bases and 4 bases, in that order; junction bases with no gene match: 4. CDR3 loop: CASSQDRGLGETQYF. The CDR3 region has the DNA TGTGCCAGCAGCCAAGACAGGGGGCTAGGAGAGACCCAGTACTTC.

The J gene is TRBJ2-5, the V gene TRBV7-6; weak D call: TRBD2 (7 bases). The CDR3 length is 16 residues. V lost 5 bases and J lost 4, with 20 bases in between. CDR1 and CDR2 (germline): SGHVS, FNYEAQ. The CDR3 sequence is CASSRGGGNAPETQYF. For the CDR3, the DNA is TGTGCCAGCAGCAGGGGGGGCGGGAATGCCCCAGAGACCCAGTACTTC.

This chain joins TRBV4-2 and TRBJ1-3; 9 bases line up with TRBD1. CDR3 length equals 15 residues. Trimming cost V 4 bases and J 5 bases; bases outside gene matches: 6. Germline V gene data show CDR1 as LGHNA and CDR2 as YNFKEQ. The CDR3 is CASSPNRGPRNTIYF. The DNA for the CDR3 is TGTGCCAGCAGCCCAAACAGGGGGCCCCGAAACACCATATATTTT.

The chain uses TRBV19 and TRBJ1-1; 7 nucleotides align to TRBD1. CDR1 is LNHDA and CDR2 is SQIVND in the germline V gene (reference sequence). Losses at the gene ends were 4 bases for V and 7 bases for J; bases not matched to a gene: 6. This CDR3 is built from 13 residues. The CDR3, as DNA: TGTGCCAGTAGTACCGGACAGGCTCGTGAAGCTTTCTTT. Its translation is CASSTGQAREAFF.

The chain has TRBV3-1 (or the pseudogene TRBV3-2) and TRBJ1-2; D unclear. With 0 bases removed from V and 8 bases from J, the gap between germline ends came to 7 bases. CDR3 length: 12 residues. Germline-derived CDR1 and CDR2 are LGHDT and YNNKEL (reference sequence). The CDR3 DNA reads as TGTGCCAGCAGCCAAGATCAGTTGGGCTACACCTTC. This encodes CASSQDQLGYTF.

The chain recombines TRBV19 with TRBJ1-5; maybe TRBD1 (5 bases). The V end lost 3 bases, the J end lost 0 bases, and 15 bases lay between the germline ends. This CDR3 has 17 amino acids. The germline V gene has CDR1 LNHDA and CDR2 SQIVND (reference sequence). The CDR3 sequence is CASSIPQGPASNQPQHF. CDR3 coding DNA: TGTGCCAGTAGTATCCCCCAGGGCCCCGCTAGCAATCAGCCCCAGCATTTT.

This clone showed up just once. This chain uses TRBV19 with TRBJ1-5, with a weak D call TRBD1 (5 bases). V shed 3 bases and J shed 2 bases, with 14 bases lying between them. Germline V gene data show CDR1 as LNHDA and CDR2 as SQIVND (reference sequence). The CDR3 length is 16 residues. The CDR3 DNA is TGTGCCAGTAGTATGGAAGGGGAAAGGGGCAATCAGCCCCAGCATTTT. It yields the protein CASSMEGERGNQPQHF.

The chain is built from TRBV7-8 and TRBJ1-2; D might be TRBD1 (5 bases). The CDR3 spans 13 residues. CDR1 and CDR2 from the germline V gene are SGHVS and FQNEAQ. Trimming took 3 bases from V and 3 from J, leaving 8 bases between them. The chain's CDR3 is CASSLGGDYGYTF. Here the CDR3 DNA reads TGTGCCAGCAGCTTGGGGGGTGACTATGGCTACACCTTC.

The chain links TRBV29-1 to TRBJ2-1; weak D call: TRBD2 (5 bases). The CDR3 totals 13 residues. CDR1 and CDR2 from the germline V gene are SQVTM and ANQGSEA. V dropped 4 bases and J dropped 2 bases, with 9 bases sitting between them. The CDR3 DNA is TGCAGCGTTGCCGGGAACACCTACAATGAGCAGTTCTTC. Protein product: CSVAGNTYNEQFF.

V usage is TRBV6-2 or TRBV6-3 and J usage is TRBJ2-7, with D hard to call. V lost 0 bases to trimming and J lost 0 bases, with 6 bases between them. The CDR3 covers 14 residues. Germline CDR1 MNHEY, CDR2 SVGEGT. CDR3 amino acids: CASSYSSVSYEQYF. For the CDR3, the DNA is TGTGCCAGCAGTTACTCGTCAGTCTCCTACGAGCAGTACTTC.

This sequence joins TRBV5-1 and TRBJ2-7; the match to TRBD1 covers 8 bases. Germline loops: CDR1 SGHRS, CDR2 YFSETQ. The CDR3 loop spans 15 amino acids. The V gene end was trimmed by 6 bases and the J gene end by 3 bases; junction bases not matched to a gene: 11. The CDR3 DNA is TGCGCCAGCACTCCGACCGGGACAGGCTACTACGAGCAGTACTTC. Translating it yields CASTPTGTGYYEQYF.

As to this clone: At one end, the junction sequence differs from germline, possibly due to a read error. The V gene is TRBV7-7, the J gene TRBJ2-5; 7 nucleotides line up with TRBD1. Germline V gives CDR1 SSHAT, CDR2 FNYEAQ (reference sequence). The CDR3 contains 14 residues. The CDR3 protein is CASSPGQVPETQYF. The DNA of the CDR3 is TGTGCTAGCAGCCCCGGACAGGTCCCAGAGACCCAGTACTTC. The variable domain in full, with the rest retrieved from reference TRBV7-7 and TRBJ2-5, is GAGVSQSPRYKVTKRGQDVTLRCDPISSHATLYWYQQALGQGPEFLTYFNYEAQPDKSGLPSDRFSAERPEGSISTLTIQRTEQRDSAMYRCASSPGQVPETQYFGPGTRLLVL.

The CDR3: CASSSTSGGADTQYF. The CDR3, as DNA: TGTGCCAGCAGCTCGACTAGCGGGGGGGCAGATACGCAGTATTTT. This chain links TRBV7-3 with TRBJ2-3; 14 bases are shared with TRBD2. The germline gives CDR1 SGHTA, CDR2 FQGTGA. The CDR3 runs to 15 residues. V gave up 4 bases and J gave up 4 bases; unmatched junction bases: 1.

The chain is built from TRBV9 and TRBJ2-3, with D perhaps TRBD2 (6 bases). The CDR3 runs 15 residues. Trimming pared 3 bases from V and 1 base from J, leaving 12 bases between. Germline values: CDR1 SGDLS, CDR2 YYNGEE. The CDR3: CASSGLGLRTDTQYF. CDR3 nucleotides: TGTGCCAGCAGCGGACTAGGCCTGCGCACAGATACGCAGTATTTT.

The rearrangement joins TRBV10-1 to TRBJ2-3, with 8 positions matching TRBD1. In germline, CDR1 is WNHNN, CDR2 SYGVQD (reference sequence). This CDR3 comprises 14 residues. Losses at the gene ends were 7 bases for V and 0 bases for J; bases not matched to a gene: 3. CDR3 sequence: CASNAGGSTDTQYF. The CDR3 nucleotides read TGCGCCAGCAATGCAGGGGGCAGCACAGATACGCAGTATTTT.